The 4 T cell receptor beta chains below were found in one sample sequenced in a study of T cell responses to AZD1222 COVID-19 vaccine (dated by TCRdb to about 2021). The time point label, as the study defines it: baseline before first vaccination. The treatment or condition tag for this specimen amounts to: meningococcal conjugate vaccine given as trial control. The receptor library was made with the immunoSEQ multiplex PCR assay. The table was pulled from immuneACCESS by TCRdb, which kept in-frame rearrangements only. Such tables lose some clones; where checked, under half of the loss comes from unresolved V genes, and the rest has no known cause. In this sample the table shows 70,000 or so clones, 75% to 85% of which occur a single time. The leading ten clones occupy approximately 23% of the sample. This sample comprised peripheral blood, obtained on day 0 of MenACWY control vaccination. The receptors were gathered from an adult in good health.

The V gene is TRBV7-8, the J gene TRBJ2-1; TRBD2 is a possible D gene (6 bases). The germline V gene encodes CDR1 SGHVS and CDR2 FQNEAQ. The V gene lost 5 bases and the J gene lost 4 bases, with 12 bases spanning the gap. There are 14 residues in the CDR3. CDR3 in amino acids: CASSPLAEYNEQFF. The CDR3 nucleotides read TGTGCCAGCAGCCCCTTAGCGGAATACAATGAGCAGTTCTTC.

This chain connects TRBV19 to TRBJ1-6, with D possibly matching TRBD1 (5 bases). This CDR3 spans 15 amino acids. V was clipped by 2 bases and J by 5 bases, with 10 bases between them. CDR1 is LNHDA and CDR2 is SQIVND in the germline V gene (reference sequence). CDR3 region: CASSISQANNSPLHF. CDR3 nucleotide sequence: TGTGCCAGTAGTATATCACAGGCTAATAATTCACCCCTCCACTTT. Drawing the rest from reference TRBV19 and TRBJ1-6, the complete variable domain is DGGITQSPKYLFRKEGQNVTLSCEQNLNHDAMYWYRQDPGQGLRLIYYSQIVNDFQKGDIAEGYSVSREKKESFPLTVTSAQKNPTAFYLCASSISQANNSPLHFGNGTRLTVT.

The V and J genes are TRBV19 and TRBJ1-5, with D possibly TRBD1 on 6 matching bases. Trimming removed 8 bases at V and 5 bases at J, with 22 bases between. The CDR3 contains 16 residues. Germline-derived CDR1 and CDR2 are LNHDA and SQIVND (reference sequence). The DNA of the CDR3 is TGTGCCAGTTCCATCGGTTTCGGGGGCCCCTATCAGCCCCAGCATTTT. Protein: CASSIGFGGPYQPQHF.

This sequence joins TRBV29-1 and TRBJ2-7, with D uncertain. The CDR3 is made up of 13 amino acids. The germline V gene has CDR1 SQVTM and CDR2 ANQGSEA. The V end lost 7 bases, the J end lost 7 bases, and 20 bases lay between the germline ends. The CDR3 DNA follows: TGCAGCGCCCTTGCTGGGAATATTAATGAGCAGTACTTC. This translates into CSALAGNINEQYF.